A selection of T cell receptor beta chains follows, all from one sample in a study of blood T cell repertoires in COVID-19. TCRdb keeps only in-frame clones here, not all; method: immunoSEQ multiplex PCR. This table has 150,000 or so clones, around 90% appearing once. The source material was peripheral blood. These receptors were collected from a human donor in a cohort sampled during active COVID-19. The CDR3 runs from the conserved cysteine through the conserved F or W. D genes are given only for firm matches. Only part of the rows carry a size: once, few, many, or a class if the clone is expanded.

>TRBV10-3|TRBJ2-7|TRBD1|-
TGTGCCATCAGTGAGACGGGGGACAGGACCTACGAGCAGTACTTC
CAISETGDRTYEQYF
>TRBV7-9|TRBJ2-6|TRBD1|-
TGTGCCAGCAGCTTCGGACAGGGGGCTGCTGGGGCCAACGTCCTGACTTTC
CASSFGQGAAGANVLTF
>TRBV28|TRBJ1-4|-|-
TGTGCCAGCAGTTCACCGGCGAGGGCAACTAATGAAAAACTGTTTTTT
CASSSPARATNEKLFF
>TRBV5-1|TRBJ2-7|TRBD2|-
TGCGCCAGCAGCTTGGAGGGTAGCGGGAGCTCCGAGCAGTACTTC
CASSLEGSGSSEQYF
>TRBV7-2|TRBJ2-1|TRBD1|-
TGTGCCAGCAGCTCCCAAGACAGGGGACCCTACAATGAGCAGTTCTTC
CASSSQDRGPYNEQFF
>TRBV13|TRBJ2-7|TRBD1|-
TGTGCCAGCAGCCGAGGACAGGGCTACGAGCAGTACTTC
CASSRGQGYEQYF
>TRBV6-5|TRBJ1-2|-|-
TGTGCCAGCAGTTCCCTCCCCCATGGCTACACCTTC
CASSSLPHGYTF
>TRBV9|TRBJ2-6|-|once
TGTGCCAGCAGCCTGAGCTCTGGGGCCAACGTCCTGACTTTC
CASSLSSGANVLTF
>TRBV4-1|TRBJ2-2|-|-
TGCGCCAGCAGCACCTACTCGACAGTTAACACCGGGGAGCTGTTTTTT
CASSTYSTVNTGELFF
>TRBV7-6|TRBJ2-5|-|-
TGTGCCAGCAGCGTACAAGAGACCCAGTACTTC
CASSVQETQYF
>TRBV6-1|TRBJ2-3|-|-
TGTGCCAGCAGTGAAGGCAGGGTGAGGAGGGGGCAAGATACGCAGTATTTT
CASSEGRVRRGQDTQYF
>TRBV6-5|TRBJ1-2|TRBD1|-
TGTGCCAGCAGTTACTCGAGGGACAGCTATGGCTACACCTTC
CASSYSRDSYGYTF
>TRBV5-1|TRBJ1-1|-|-
TGCGCCAGCAGCTTGGGGGCGGGGTTGAACACTGAAGCTTTCTTT
CASSLGAGLNTEAFF
>TRBV28|TRBJ1-3|-|-
TGTGCCAGCAGTTTGGGCAGGGTTTCTGGAAACACCATATATTTT
CASSLGRVSGNTIYF
>TRBV7-9|TRBJ2-7|TRBD1|-
TGTGCCAGCAGACCGGACAGGGATATCTCCTACGAGCAGTACTTC
CASRPDRDISYEQYF
>TRBV7-9|TRBJ2-2|TRBD1|-
TGTGCCAGCAGCAGGACAGGGGCAATGGGCGGGGAGCTGTTTTTT
CASSRTGAMGGELFF
>TRBV27|TRBJ1-2|-|once
TGTGCCAGCAGCCGCCGCTTTCAGGGAGGCGGCTACACCTTC
CASSRRFQGGGYTF
>TRBV6-6|TRBJ1-2|TRBD1|-
TGTGCCAGCAGTCGACAGGGGAAAAGTGAGGTCTATGGCTACACCTTC
CASSRQGKSEVYGYTF
>TRBV28|TRBJ2-5|-|-
TGTGCCAGCAGAGGGGGGGGGTTGGAGACCCAGTACTTC
CASRGGGLETQYF
>TRBV6-1|TRBJ2-7|TRBD2|-
TGTGCCAGCAGTGAAGCACTAGCGGGAGGGCGCGAGCAGTACTTC
CASSEALAGGREQYF
>TRBV29-1|TRBJ2-7|-|-
TGCAGCGTTGAATATGGTCTGGGCCAGTACTTC
CSVEYGLGQYF
>TRBV9|TRBJ2-4|-|-
TGTGCCAGCAGCGTAGCCGCCCCAGGAATTCAGTACTTC
CASSVAAPGIQYF
>TRBV25-1|TRBJ1-3|-|-
TGTGCCAGCAGTGAGCAGGGAAACACCATATATTTT
CASSEQGNTIYF
>TRBV7-8|TRBJ1-6|TRBD1|-
TGTGCCAGCAGCCGGGACAGGGAGGCCCATAATTCACCCCTCCACTTT
CASSRDREAHNSPLHF
>TRBV4-3|TRBJ1-1|TRBD1|-
TGCGCCAGCACCAAAACTCGGGACAGTACTGAAGCTTTCTTT
CASTKTRDSTEAFF
>TRBV30|TRBJ2-7|TRBD1|-
TGTGCCTGGAGTCTCAATCCGCGGGACAGGAATATCTACGAGCAGTACTTC
CAWSLNPRDRNIYEQYF
>TRBV30|TRBJ1-1|TRBD1|-
TGTGCCTGGAGTACCCTGGACAGGGGGACTGAAGCTTTCTTT
CAWSTLDRGTEAFF
>TRBV6-5|TRBJ2-7|-|-
TGTGCCAGCAGGTTGGCGACTGTATCCTACGAGCAGTACTTC
CASRLATVSYEQYF
>TRBV6-6|TRBJ1-5|-|-
TGTGCCAGCAAGCGGCAAAATCAGCCCCAGCATTTT
CASKRQNQPQHF
>TRBV14|TRBJ2-7|-|-
TGTGCCAGCAGCCAATCCGGCTACGAGCAGTACTTC
CASSQSGYEQYF
>TRBV7-2|TRBJ2-7|TRBD2|-
TGTGCCAGCAGCTTAGAGCGGGGGGGCCCCTACGAGCAGTACTTC
CASSLERGGPYEQYF
>TRBV2|TRBJ2-7|TRBD1|-
TGTGCCAGCAGCGCCGAGGGGACAGGGGCTGCCGAGCAGTACTTC
CASSAEGTGAAEQYF
>TRBV19|TRBJ1-5|-|-
TGTGCCAAAAAAATACAGGTACGCAATCAGCCCCAGCATTTT
CAKKIQVRNQPQHF
>TRBV5-4|TRBJ2-7|TRBD1|-
TGTGCCAGCAGCGCCGGACAGGGGGGCTACGAGCAGTACTTC
CASSAGQGGYEQYF
>TRBV12-3/TRBV12-4|TRBJ1-1|-|-
TGTGCCAGCAGTCCCACAGGGAACACTGAAGCTTTCTTT
CASSPTGNTEAFF
>TRBV5-4|TRBJ1-1|TRBD1|-
TGTGCCAGCAGCGGAAAACAGGGGGGCCCGTCCTTCGGCACTGAAGCTTTCTTT
CASSGKQGGPSFGTEAFF
>TRBV30|TRBJ2-7|-|few
TGTGCCTGGAGTGAGAGAGGGCGGGGCGAGCAGTACTTC
CAWSERGRGEQYF
>TRBV4-1|TRBJ1-5|-|-
TGCGCCAGCAGTCCTGACCCAGGGTCGTACAATCAGCCCCAGCATTTT
CASSPDPGSYNQPQHF
>TRBV19|TRBJ2-2|TRBD1|-
TGTGCCAGTCGAAAACAGGGGACCGGGGAGCTGTTTTTT
CASRKQGTGELFF
>TRBV2|TRBJ1-2|TRBD1|-
TGTGCCAGCAGCCCTGAGGGACAGGGGGCGAGCTACACCTTC
CASSPEGQGASYTF
>TRBV11-1|TRBJ2-1|TRBD1|-
TGTGCCAGCAGCTCCTACAGGGGTTCCTACAATGAGCAGTTCTTC
CASSSYRGSYNEQFF
>TRBV27|TRBJ1-6|-|-
TGTGCCAGCAGTTTATCGAAGGTCGAGGACAGTAATAATTCACCCCTCCACTTT
CASSLSKVEDSNNSPLHF
>TRBV30|TRBJ2-7|TRBD2|once
TGTGCCTGGTCGACTAGCGGCTACGAGCAGTACTTC
CAWSTSGYEQYF
>TRBV2|TRBJ2-7|TRBD2|-
TGTGCCAGCAGGGGGACTAGGTCCTACGAGCAGTACTTC
CASRGTRSYEQYF
>TRBV13|TRBJ1-5|-|-
TGTGCCAGCAGCTTATGCCTAGGCAATCAGCCCCAGCATTTT
CASSLCLGNQPQHF
>TRBV7-2|TRBJ2-7|TRBD2|-
TGTGCCAGCAGCTTAGGGCTAGCGGAGACCTACGAGCAGTACTTC
CASSLGLAETYEQYF
>TRBV3-1/TRBV3-2|TRBJ2-1|TRBD2|-
TGTGCCAGCAGCCCCTGGACTAGTACCTCCTACAATGAGCAGTTCTTC
CASSPWTSTSYNEQFF
>TRBV28|TRBJ1-1|TRBD1|-
TGTGCCAGCAGTTCGCCGGGACAGGGAGTGAACACTGAAGCTTTCTTT
CASSSPGQGVNTEAFF
>TRBV29-1|TRBJ2-1|-|-
TGCAGCGTTGAGGGTAGCCCGAGCTCCTACAATGAGCAGTTCTTC
CSVEGSPSSYNEQFF
>TRBV5-4|TRBJ1-3|TRBD1|-
TGTGCCAGCAGAAGACAGGGGCCGCAACCTGGAAACACCATATATTTT
CASRRQGPQPGNTIYF
>TRBV19|TRBJ2-3|-|-
TGTGCCAGTAGTGCAGGGGTAAGCACAGATACGCAGTATTTT
CASSAGVSTDTQYF
>TRBV11-2|TRBJ1-1|-|-
TGTGCCAGCAGGACTTTGGGGGGGCGAGTGAACACTGAAGCTTTCTTT
CASRTLGGRVNTEAFF
>TRBV11-2|TRBJ1-3|-|-
TGTGCCAGCAGCCTCGCGGGGCCCGGAAACACCATATATTTT
CASSLAGPGNTIYF
>TRBV30|TRBJ2-1|TRBD2|-
TGTGCCTGGATGGGTGGGCGGGGGAGCTCCTACAATGAGCAGTTCTTC
CAWMGGRGSSYNEQFF
>TRBV19|TRBJ2-1|TRBD2|-
TGTGCCAGTAGTGCCCTAGCGGGAGGGGTCAATGAGCAGTTCTTC
CASSALAGGVNEQFF
>TRBV9|TRBJ2-1|TRBD2|-
TGTGCCAGCAGCGTAGGATTAGCGGGTAACAATGAGCAGTTCTTC
CASSVGLAGNNEQFF
>TRBV6-5|TRBJ2-2|TRBD2|-
TGTGCCAGCAGTTACGTTGCGGGAGTGGCCGGGGAGCTGTTTTTT
CASSYVAGVAGELFF